This is a list of T cell receptor beta chains from one sample in a study of radiation and T cells in renal cell carcinoma. Method: immunoSEQ multiplex PCR; TCRdb's copy keeps in-frame clones and lacks some. The sample holds 140,000 to 150,000 clones, 70% to 90% seen once. The source material was blood, sampled from a patient whose treatment included radiotherapy and nephrectomy. These receptors were taken from a woman between 45 and 60 years old with renal cell carcinoma. Both conserved end residues are part of each CDR3. Fields, in order: clone size, J gene, V gene, CDR3 protein. Some rows mark clone size as missing; the rest say once, few, many or name a class of expanded clone.

- TRBJ1-1 TRBV9 CASSPQNTEAFF
- TRBJ2-5 TRBV25-1 CASSESASGETQYF
- TRBJ1-1 TRBV5-1 CASSAPPGTINTEAFF
- TRBJ1-1 TRBV28 CASTKPNTEAFF
- TRBJ1-1 TRBV7-9 CASSFSGYSGEAFF
- TRBJ1-4 TRBV10-3 CAISDSQGATNEKLFF
once TRBJ1-6 TRBV25-1 CASSGQGGSYNSPLHF
- TRBJ1-1 TRBV9 CASSPHPDRNTEAFF
- TRBJ1-5 TRBV19 CASSSRESNQPQHF
- TRBJ2-3 TRBV6-6 CASTIGTSDTDTQYF
- TRBJ1-2 TRBV9 CASSVEGASYGYTF
- TRBJ2-7 TRBV19 CASSPRLAGFSPGEQYF
- TRBJ2-7 TRBV27 CASRHRIKYEQYF
- TRBJ2-5 TRBV11-2 CASSLGVRAGTQYF
- TRBJ1-2 TRBV6-5 CASSRGTEGNGYTF
- TRBJ1-2 TRBV19 CASSTLLGYGYTF
- TRBJ2-7 TRBV6-6 CASTPGGLSYEQYF
- TRBJ2-7 TRBV5-6 CASSLGQSYEQYF
- TRBJ1-2 TRBV28 CASSLIYGGVDYGYTF
- TRBJ1-2 TRBV9 CASSPLTGGSYGYTF
- TRBJ1-1 TRBV28 CASSPGAEAFF
few TRBJ1-3 TRBV5-4 CASSRGQGSGNTIYF
- TRBJ2-7 TRBV5-1 CASSSNGQGLLYELYF
once TRBJ2-2 TRBV5-4 CASSWGQGDPGELFF
- TRBJ1-2 TRBV29-1 CSVDGGEGTYGYTF
few TRBJ1-1 TRBV28 CASSYRGDTEAFF
- TRBJ1-2 TRBV9 CASTLTGRYGYTF
- TRBJ1-2 TRBV27 CASSFPGQGVTNYGYTF
- TRBJ2-7 TRBV19 CASGHRATYEQYF
- TRBJ2-7 TRBV9 CASSVEGQGLEQYF
- TRBJ2-3 TRBV18 CASSLWTGGPIKSTDTQYF
once TRBJ1-4 TRBV5-4 CASSRSREGVEKLFF
- TRBJ2-5 TRBV30 CAWSTGPGQETQYF
- TRBJ1-2 TRBV6-6 CASTKPPGPDYGYTF
- TRBJ2-7 TRBV5-5 CASSQTGTGAGEQYF
once TRBJ2-7 TRBV9 CASSSTAGERFTGYEQYF
- TRBJ2-3 TRBV5-6 CASSLGGVYTQYF
few TRBJ2-1 TRBV4-3 CASSQDPAGGPGDEQFF
few TRBJ1-1 TRBV30 CAWSVNGWYTEAFF
- TRBJ2-2 TRBV28 CASSLQGAAGTGELFF